This entry lists 17 T cell receptor beta chains sequenced from one sample in a study of shared clonotypes between healthy human individuals. Using immunoSEQ multiplex PCR, the repertoire was profiled, and TCRdb retains in-frame clones only, with some absent. The sample carries around 600,000 clones, nearly 98% recorded once. Naive-designated CD8 cells lacked CD45RO, were positively enriched for CCR7, and omitted terminally differentiated effector memory CD45RA+ cells. What was sequenced was naive CD8+ T cells sorted from blood. Receptor source: a man aged 25-45 years in good health.

This chain's CDR3 is CASSLVLGGVYIGELFF. The CDR3, as DNA: TGTGCCAGCAGCTTAGTCTTAGGCGGCGTGTATATCGGGGAGCTGTTTTTT. The chain employs TRBV7-6 and TRBJ2-2; D uncertain. The CDR3 sequence is 17 residues long. The V end was cut by 1 base, the J end by 7 bases, with 19 bases between. Germline CDR1 SGHVS, CDR2 FNYEAQ.

This clone occurred once. The gene calls are TRBV10-3 and TRBJ2-1; D may be TRBD2 (6 bases). The V and J ends lost 10 bases and 10 bases respectively, with 14 bases between them. Germline CDR1 is ENHRY and CDR2 is SYGVKD. This CDR3 contains 11 residues. CDR3 nucleotide sequence: TGTGCCACCTTAGGGGCGGGGGAGCAGTTCTTC. As protein: CATLGAGEQFF.

V and J are TRBV4-1 and TRBJ1-3; D possibly corresponds to TRBD1 (6 bases). V lost 5 bases, J lost 8 bases, and 19 bases lay in between. This CDR3 has 15 residues. In germline, CDR1 is MGHRA, CDR2 YSYEKL. CDR3: CASSADRVRLHTIYF. CDR3 sequence (DNA): TGCGCCAGCAGCGCGGACAGAGTTCGCTTGCACACCATATATTTT.

About this clone itself: The sample carries other DNA sequences with the same CDR3. The chain couples TRBV7-9 to TRBJ2-7; 7 nucleotides align to TRBD2. CDR1 and CDR2 (germline): SEHNR, FQNEAQ (reference sequence). This CDR3 is built from 13 residues. Losses at the gene ends were 5 bases for V and 2 bases for J; bases not matched to a gene: 3. The CDR3 loop is CASSPSGAYEQYF. The CDR3 DNA is TGTGCCAGCAGCCCCAGCGGGGCCTACGAGCAGTACTTC. Using reference TRBV7-9 and TRBJ2-7 for the parts outside the CDR3, the full variable domain is DTGVSQNPRHKITKRGQNVTFRCDPISEHNRLYWYRQTLGQGPEFLTYFQNEAQLEKSRLLSDRFSAERPKGSFSTLEIQRTEQGDSAMYLCASSPSGAYEQYFGPGTRLTVT.

J is TRBJ2-2 and V is TRBV5-4; TRBD2 matches at 10 bases. The length of the CDR3 is 19 residues. Germline CDR1 and CDR2: SGHNT and YYREEE (reference sequence). V lost 2 bases, J lost 1 base, and 11 bases stayed unmatched. Here the CDR3 reads CASSFSTSGIRQNTGELFF. In DNA form, the CDR3 reads TGTGCCAGCAGCTTTAGTACTAGCGGGATTAGGCAGAACACCGGGGAGCTGTTTTTT.

The chain carries TRBV7-9 and TRBJ1-4; the match to TRBD1 covers 9 bases. The CDR3 has 12 residues. Germline assignment: CDR1 SEHNR and CDR2 FQNEAQ (reference sequence). V lost 8 bases and J lost 11; bases outside the gene matches: 6. The CDR3 region has the DNA TGTGCCAGCGTCCCCGGACAGGGGAAACTGTTTTTT. Translated, it gives CASVPGQGKLFF.

This clone appeared once. The chain links TRBV7-9 to TRBJ2-1; 8 positions match TRBD2. The CDR3 is 14 amino acids. The junction had 11 bases not matched to a gene; V was cut back by 8 bases and J by 8 bases. Germline-derived CDR1 and CDR2 are SEHNR and FQNEAQ (reference sequence). The CDR3 DNA reads as TGTGCCAGCGGGACTAGGGAGTCAGCGGATGAGCAGTTCTTC. This codes for CASGTRESADEQFF.

The rearrangement joins TRBV6-6 to TRBJ2-7; 10 bases are a match to TRBD2. The junction had 11 bases not matched to a gene; V was cut back by 6 bases and J by 6 bases. This CDR3 has 15 residues. The V gene's germline CDR1 is MNHNY and CDR2 SVGAGI (reference sequence). The CDR3 bases are TGTGCCAGCAGGCCGGGGGCTAGCGGGAGCCGCGAGCAGTACTTC. It encodes CASRPGASGSREQYF.

This chain's CDR3 is CASSFGSGIGYEQYF. Written as DNA, the CDR3 is TGCGCCAGCAGCTTTGGAAGCGGGATTGGCTACGAGCAGTACTTC. The J gene is TRBJ2-7, the V gene TRBV5-1, with TRBD2 matching over 7 bases. Germline V gene data show CDR1 as SGHRS and CDR2 as YFSETQ. V was pared by 2 bases and J by 3 bases, with 8 bases of the junction left unmatched. This CDR3 region has 15 residues.

The chain links TRBV7-9 to TRBJ2-5; 10 bases agree with TRBD2. Germline trimming cut 5 bases from V and 5 bases from J; bases unmatched to any gene: 11. Germline V CDR1 and CDR2: SEHNR, FQNEAQ (reference sequence). CDR3 length: 16 amino acids. CDR3 nucleotides: TGTGCCAGCAGCCGAAGTAGAGCGGGAGGGCAGGAGACCCAGTACTTC. It translates to CASSRSRAGGQETQYF.

The CDR3 reads CASSQTDGTGTSYEQYF. CDR3 bases: TGCGCCAGCAGCCAAACTGACGGGACAGGTACTTCCTACGAGCAGTACTTC. The V and J genes are TRBV4-1 and TRBJ2-7, with 8 bases matching TRBD1. Germline V gene lookup returns CDR1 MGHRA and CDR2 YSYEKL. This CDR3 has 17 amino acids. The V segment lost 2 bases and the J segment 1 base; nucleotides outside the gene matches: 10.

This clone has a single count. The CDR3 spells CASSSGSTGELFF. CDR3 nucleotide sequence: TGTGCCAGCAGCTCGGGGAGCACCGGGGAGCTGTTTTTT. The V call is TRBV5-6, the J call TRBJ2-2; perhaps TRBD2 as D (5 bases). The V gene's germline CDR1 is SGHDT and CDR2 YYEEEE. Trimming cost V 3 bases and J 4 bases, with 7 bases left between them. This CDR3 has 13 amino acids.

The DNA for the CDR3 is TGTGCCAGCAGCTTATTCCGGGACACCGTATCCTATGGCTACACCTTC. Its protein product is CASSLFRDTVSYGYTF. The V gene is TRBV7-6, the J gene TRBJ1-2; a possible D gene is TRBD1 (6 bases). Trimming pared 2 bases from V and 4 bases from J, leaving 17 bases between. CDR1 and CDR2 from the germline V gene are SGHVS and FNYEAQ. This CDR3 spans 16 amino acids.

The chain links TRBV7-9 to TRBJ2-7; 11 positions match TRBD2. V shed 6 bases and J 7 bases; nucleotides not matched to a gene: 11. The CDR3 has 15 amino acids. Germline assignment: CDR1 SEHNR and CDR2 FQNEAQ (reference sequence). CDR3 in DNA: TGTGCCAGCAGGCCCATAGCGGGAGGGATCTGGGAGCAGTACTTC. Protein: CASRPIAGGIWEQYF.

This chain connects TRBV2 to TRBJ2-3, with D perhaps matching TRBD1 or TRBD2 (6 bases each). The V gene lost 2 bases and the J gene lost 2 bases, with 14 bases spanning the gap. Germline values: CDR1 SNHLY, CDR2 FYNNEI. This CDR3 has 16 amino acids. The CDR3 nucleotides are TGTGCCAGCAGTGAAAGGGGGGCCAGCCACACAGATACGCAGTATTTT. Translation: CASSERGASHTDTQYF. The whole variable domain, remainder taken from reference TRBV2 and TRBJ2-3, is EPEVTQTPSHQVTQMGQEVILRCVPISNHLYFYWYRQILGQKVEFLVSFYNNEISEKSEIFDDQFSVERPDGSNFTLKIRSTKLEDSAMYFCASSERGASHTDTQYFGPGTRLTVL.

J is TRBJ2-1 and V is TRBV15, with 10 bases matching TRBD1. Unmatched junction bases numbered 9, after V lost 5 bases and J lost 8 bases. This CDR3 is 15 amino acids long. Germline V gene sequence: CDR1 LNHNV, CDR2 YYDKDF (reference sequence). The CDR3 reads CATSGPGQGLDEQFF. In DNA form, the CDR3 reads TGTGCCACCAGCGGTCCGGGACAGGGGTTGGATGAGCAGTTCTTC.

For the CDR3, the DNA is TGCGCCAGCAGCACGACGCCGGGACAGCCATACAATGAGCAGTTCTTC. It encodes CASSTTPGQPYNEQFF. The gene calls are TRBV4-1 and TRBJ2-1; 7 bases agree with TRBD1. CDR3 size: 16 residues. In germline, CDR1 is MGHRA, CDR2 YSYEKL. V dropped 5 bases and J dropped 4; count of bases not matched to a gene: 11.